A selection of T cell receptor beta chains follows, all from one sample in a study of shared clonotypes between healthy human individuals. This table comes from immunoSEQ multiplex PCR, and its TCRdb copy is limited to in-frame clones, with some not included. The data contain about 2 million clones, roughly 94% of them singletons. The sample consisted of naive CD4+ T cells sorted from blood. Every receptor here comes from a man between 18 and 29 years old in good health. CDR3s include the opening cysteine and the closing phenylalanine or tryptophan. D genes are given only for firm matches. Size tells how often a clone was seen (once, few, many) or the class of an expanded clone, and some rows leave it out.

V gene	clone size	D gene	J gene	CDR3 protein	CDR3 DNA
TRBV6-5	.	TRBD2	TRBJ2-1	CASSPGTSSHNEQFF	TGTGCCAGCAGTCCCGGGACTAGCTCCCACAATGAGCAGTTCTTC
TRBV7-6	.	.	TRBJ2-7	CASSLGQGGIRGEQYF	TGTGCCAGCAGCTTAGGACAGGGAGGGATAAGAGGCGAGCAGTACTTC
TRBV19	.	.	TRBJ2-7	CASSMGRGKGYEQYF	TGTGCCAGTAGTATGGGCAGGGGAAAGGGCTACGAGCAGTACTTC
TRBV4-1	.	TRBD2	TRBJ2-4	CASSQDPGLAGVTAKNIQYF	TGCGCCAGCAGCCAAGATCCGGGACTAGCGGGGGTTACAGCCAAAAACATTCAGTACTTC
TRBV30	few	.	TRBJ1-1	CAWSPGMNTEAFF	TGTGCCTGGAGCCCAGGTATGAACACTGAAGCTTTCTTT
TRBV2	.	.	TRBJ2-7	CASSPPRDRSYEQYF	TGTGCCAGCAGCCCCCCCCGTGACAGGAGCTACGAGCAGTACTTC
TRBV10-3	.	TRBD1	TRBJ1-2	CAISEPRQGRNYGYTF	TGTGCCATCAGTGAGCCTAGACAGGGTCGGAACTATGGCTACACCTTC
TRBV18	.	TRBD1	TRBJ1-4	CASSPRTGEANEKLFF	TGTGCCAGCTCACCTCGTACAGGGGAGGCTAATGAAAAACTGTTTTTT
TRBV7-9	once	TRBD1	TRBJ2-1	CASSLSRRTGGIQFF	TGTGCCAGCAGCCTATCTCGGCGGACAGGGGGCATTCAGTTCTTC
TRBV28	.	TRBD1	TRBJ1-2	CASSSGTGRGYTF	TGTGCCAGCAGTTCCGGGACAGGGAGAGGCTACACCTTC
TRBV30	.	.	TRBJ1-5	CAWMGGNNQPQHF	TGTGCCTGGATGGGAGGGAACAATCAGCCCCAGCATTTT
TRBV5-1	.	TRBD1	TRBJ2-1	CASSLTGSYNEQFF	TGCGCCAGCAGCCTGACAGGGTCCTACAATGAGCAGTTCTTC
TRBV7-8	.	TRBD1	TRBJ1-2	CASSQWTGQGNYGYTF	TGTGCCAGCAGTCAATGGACGGGACAGGGGAACTATGGCTACACCTTC
TRBV2	.	.	TRBJ2-5	CASSPIETQYF	TGTGCCAGCAGTCCTATAGAGACCCAGTACTTC
TRBV4-3	once	TRBD2	TRBJ2-2	CASSQGPSGSLGELFF	TGCGCCAGCAGCCAAGGTCCTAGCGGGAGCCTCGGGGAGCTGTTTTTT